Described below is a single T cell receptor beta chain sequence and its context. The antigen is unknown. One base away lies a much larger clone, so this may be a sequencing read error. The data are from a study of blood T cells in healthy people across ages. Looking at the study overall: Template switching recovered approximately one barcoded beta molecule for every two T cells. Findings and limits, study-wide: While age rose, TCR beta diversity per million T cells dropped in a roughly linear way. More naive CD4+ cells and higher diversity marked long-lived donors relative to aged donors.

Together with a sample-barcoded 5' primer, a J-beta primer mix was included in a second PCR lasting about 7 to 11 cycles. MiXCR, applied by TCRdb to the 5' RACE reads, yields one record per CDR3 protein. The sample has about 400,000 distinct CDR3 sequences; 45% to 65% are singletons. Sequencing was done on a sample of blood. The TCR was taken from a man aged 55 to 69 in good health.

CDR3 nucleotide sequence: TGCAGTGCTAGAGGCGGGGGGGAGACCACCTCCTACAATGAGCAGTACTTC. Amino acids: CSARGGGETTSYNEQYF. The chain employs TRBV20-1 and TRBJ2-1; 9 bases are a match to TRBD2. The J call is doubtful: the DNA matches TRBJ2-7 better. CDR1 DFQATT and CDR2 SNEGSKA come from the germline V gene (reference sequence). CDR3 length: 17 amino acids.